What follows are 9 T cell receptor beta chains derived from one specimen sequenced in a study of blood T cell repertoires in COVID-19. TCRdb's table, derived via immunoSEQ multiplex PCR, lists solely in-frame clones and lacks some. The table lists 400,000 or so clones, over 75% of them singletons. The specimen sequenced was PBMCs or T cells enriched from blood (not recorded which). These receptors were obtained from a woman aged 40 to 50 with acute COVID-19.

The genes are TRBV10-3 and TRBJ2-2; TRBD2 aligns across 8 bases. The CDR3 has 15 residues. V was clipped by 0 bases and J by 6 bases; unmatched bases: 3. Germline CDR1 reads ENHRY; CDR2 reads SYGVKD. This CDR3 is CAISESGGVSGELFF. For the CDR3, the DNA is TGTGCCATCAGTGAGTCCGGGGGGGTGTCCGGGGAGCTGTTTTTT.

The chain has TRBV6-5 and TRBJ2-1; 8 bases map to TRBD1. After removal of 5 bases from V and 8 bases from J, the junction contained 8 bases not matched to a gene. The CDR3 is 14 residues long. Germline-derived CDR1 and CDR2 are MNHEY and SVGAGI. The CDR3 region has the DNA TGTGCCAGCAGTCCCTCGGACAGGGTGGATGAGCAGTTCTTC. As protein: CASSPSDRVDEQFF.

The V gene is TRBV19, the J gene TRBJ1-2; D is unclear. The CDR3 extends over 13 amino acids. V was clipped by 1 base and J by 7 bases, with 10 bases between them. The V gene's germline CDR1 is LNHDA and CDR2 SQIVND (reference sequence). DNA of the CDR3: TGTGCCAGTAGTATAGCAACGCCGGGTGGCTACACCTTC. It translates to CASSIATPGGYTF.

The chain couples TRBV4-1 to TRBJ1-4; TRBD1 matches at 9 bases. Losses at the gene ends were 3 bases for V and 6 bases for J; bases not matched to a gene: 8. The CDR3 has 16 residues. Germline V gene lookup returns CDR1 MGHRA and CDR2 YSYEKL. The CDR3 sequence: CASSHEQGAVDEKLFF. In DNA form, the CDR3 reads TGCGCCAGCAGCCATGAACAGGGGGCAGTAGATGAAAAACTGTTTTTT.

This rearrangement joins TRBV2 to TRBJ1-6; the match to TRBD1 covers 8 bases. CDR1 and CDR2 from the germline V gene are SNHLY and FYNNEI. The CDR3 extends over 15 amino acids. The V segment lost 5 bases and the J segment 7 bases; nucleotides outside the gene matches: 7. The CDR3 reads CASSRQGAYNSPLHF. CDR3 coding DNA: TGTGCCAGCAGTCGGCAGGGGGCATACAATTCACCCCTCCACTTT.

CDR3 nucleotide sequence: TGCAGTGCTAATGACAGGGGGCTTGGAAACACCATATATTTT. Its protein is CSANDRGLGNTIYF. The chain recombines TRBV20-1 with TRBJ1-3, with 10 bases matching TRBD1. This CDR3 has 14 residues. Germline values: CDR1 DFQATT, CDR2 SNEGSKA (reference sequence). Trimming took 4 bases from V and 3 from J; bases not matched to a gene: 3.

The V call is TRBV13, the J call TRBJ2-5; 8 bases match TRBD1. Per germline, CDR1 PRHDT and CDR2 FYEKMQ (reference sequence). V gave up 4 bases and J gave up 5 bases; unmatched junction bases: 9. There are 15 residues in the CDR3. CDR3 sequence reads: CASSSPNDRGETQYF. In nucleotides, the CDR3 is TGTGCCAGCAGCTCCCCCAACGACAGGGGCGAGACCCAGTACTTC.

This chain uses TRBV19 with TRBJ1-1, with TRBD1 as a possible D gene (6 bases). Germline assignment: CDR1 LNHDA and CDR2 SQIVND (reference sequence). V gave up 10 bases and J gave up 3 bases, with 15 bases separating them. There are 13 residues in the CDR3. The CDR3 protein is CATLGRGDTEAFF. The CDR3 DNA reads as TGTGCCACCCTCGGGAGGGGGGACACTGAAGCTTTCTTT.

The V call is TRBV5-1, the J call TRBJ1-4; no clear D gene. The CDR3 has 16 amino acids. Germline V gene data show CDR1 as SGHRS and CDR2 as YFSETQ. V shed 0 bases and J shed 7 bases, with 16 bases lying between them. The chain's CDR3 is CASSLEAQGGGEKLFF. In nucleotides, the CDR3 is TGCGCCAGCAGCTTGGAAGCCCAAGGTGGAGGTGAAAAACTGTTTTTT.